The subject of this entry is one TCR beta chain. Its target is unknown. The CDR3 contains 14 residues. The V end was cut by 0 bases, the J end by 5 bases, with 11 bases between. Germline V lookup: CDR1 SGDLS, CDR2 YYNGEE. This entry is derived from a study of Graves' ophthalmopathy and Graves' hyperthyroidism. Amplifying from RNA transcripts, the study obtained TCR beta CDR3 regions. Second-round multiplex PCR came after a first-round RT-PCR that employed HTBI primers. Each CDR3 protein is one row after TCRdb ran MiXCR on the multiplex PCR reads. Of around 660,000 distinct CDR3 sequences in the sample, about two fifths were seen once. The study's findings and limits: Between ophthalmopathy and stable hyperthyroidism, a 13-signature model drew a separation with about 85% sensitivity and approximately 77% specificity.

This TCR derives from an adult man with Graves' ophthalmopathy. This sequence joins TRBV9 and TRBJ1-1, with D hard to call. Sequenced material: peripheral blood. The CDR3 loop is CASSVGGERTEAFF. CDR3 DNA sequence: TGTGCCAGCAGCGTAGGGGGAGAGAGGACTGAAGCTTTCTTT.